The 4 T cell receptor beta chains presented below share a single source sample, sequenced in a study of blood T cell repertoires in COVID-19. Assay used: immunoSEQ multiplex PCR; TCRdb lists only in-frame clones, some missing. This sample has around 91,000 clones, with 85% found just once. The sample consisted of peripheral blood. The source of these receptors is a man older than 75 with acute or convalescent COVID-19.

In its sample, this clone was seen once. This sequence joins TRBV29-1 and TRBJ2-7; 9 positions agree with TRBD1. Germline values: CDR1 SQVTM, CDR2 ANQGSEA. V lost 7 bases, J lost 4 bases, and 8 bases stayed unmatched. This CDR3 is built from 13 residues. The DNA for the CDR3 is TGCAGCGGAGGCCGGGACAGGGATTACGAGCAGTACTTC. Translating it yields CSGGRDRDYEQYF.

The chain carries TRBV28 and TRBJ2-7; 8 bases line up with TRBD1. Germline CDR1 reads MDHEN; CDR2 reads SYDVKM. The junction had 8 bases not matched to a gene; V was cut back by 5 bases and J by 2 bases. The CDR3 has 15 amino acids. The DNA of the CDR3 is TGTGCCAGCAGTGTGACGGGACAGGTGACCTACGAGCAGTACTTC. It encodes CASSVTGQVTYEQYF.

The chain links TRBV2 to TRBJ1-2; TRBD1 is a possible D gene (6 bases). Deletions cut 3 bases from V and 4 bases from J, with 9 bases between. Germline V lookup: CDR1 SNHLY, CDR2 FYNNEI. CDR3 length: 13 amino acids. The DNA for the CDR3 is TGTGCCAGCAGTGAGGTGGGGGCCTATGGCTACACCTTC. This gives the protein CASSEVGAYGYTF.

This chain uses TRBV28 with TRBJ1-5; a possible D gene is TRBD1 (5 bases). In germline, CDR1 is MDHEN, CDR2 SYDVKM. The CDR3 length is 16 residues. V was trimmed by 4 bases and J by 0 bases, leaving 13 bases between them. CDR3 region: CASSSWTLFSNQPQHF. The CDR3 DNA is TGTGCCAGCAGTTCCTGGACACTATTTAGCAATCAGCCCCAGCATTTT.